This T cell receptor beta chain originates from a study of blood T cells in healthy people across ages. Primed by a sample-barcoded 5' primer and a J-beta primer mix, a second PCR proceeded for about 6 to 11 cycles. One entry per CDR3 protein results from TCRdb running MiXCR on the 5' RACE reads. The sample comprises hundreds of thousands of distinct CDR3 sequences, over 20% of which are singletons, and 3.6% rests with the top ten. Deletions cut 4 bases from V and 5 bases from J, with 7 bases between. This CDR3 is 12 amino acids long. Germline-derived CDR1 and CDR2 are SGHRS and YFSETQ. This clonotype was observed a few times.

The chain is built from TRBV5-1 and TRBJ2-4; D is unresolved. The receptor comes from a man aged 70 or older in good health. The sample taken for sequencing was blood. CDR3 DNA: TGCGCCAGCAGCACCGACGAAAACATTCAGTACTTC. Translating it yields CASSTDENIQYF.